This T cell receptor (beta chain) was recovered during a study of blood T cell repertoires in COVID-19. Study details: Some COVID-19 samples were acute and others convalescent; all came from the United States, Italy and Spain.

Original handling: Estimation of nucleated cell counts was performed using reference gene primer amplification. The repertoire was sequenced with immunoSEQ multiplex PCR; TCRdb's copy has only in-frame clones and lacks some. From that table come the V and J calls and clone size; the DNA was used to work out D and trimming. The data hold around 120,000 clones, with 88% observed a single time. The germline CDR1 and CDR2 sequences are SGHDT and YYEEEE. The CDR3 runs to 17 residues. V lost 4 bases, J lost 1 base, and 7 bases stayed unmatched. The receptor's source is a human donor in a cohort sampled during active COVID-19. The sample was peripheral blood. The chain recombines TRBV5-6 with TRBJ2-5; 13 nucleotides align to TRBD2. As DNA, the CDR3 is TGTGCCAGCAGCCGGGGACTAGCGGGAACATTCCAAGAGACCCAGTACTTC. Protein: CASSRGLAGTFQETQYF.